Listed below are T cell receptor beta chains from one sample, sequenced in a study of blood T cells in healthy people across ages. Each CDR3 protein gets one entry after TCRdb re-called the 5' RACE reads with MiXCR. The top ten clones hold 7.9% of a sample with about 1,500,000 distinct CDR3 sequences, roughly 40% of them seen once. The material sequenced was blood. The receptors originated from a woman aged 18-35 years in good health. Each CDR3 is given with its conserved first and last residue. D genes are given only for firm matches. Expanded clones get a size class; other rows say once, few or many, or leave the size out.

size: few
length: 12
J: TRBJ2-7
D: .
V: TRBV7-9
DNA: TGTGCCAGCAGCTTACCTACAGTTGACCAGTACTTC
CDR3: CASSLPTVDQYF

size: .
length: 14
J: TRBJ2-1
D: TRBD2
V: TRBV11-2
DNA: TGTGCCAGCACTCTAGCGGGAGTTATAGATGAGCAGTTCTTC
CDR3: CASTLAGVIDEQFF

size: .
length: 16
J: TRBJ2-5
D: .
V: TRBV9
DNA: TGTGCCAGCAGCGTAGGTTTGTGGCAGGGCCTGAATGAGCAGTACTTC
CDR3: CASSVGLWQGLNEQYF

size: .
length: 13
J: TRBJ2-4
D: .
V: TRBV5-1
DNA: TGCGCCAGCAGCGCGGACACAGGAAACATTCAGTACTTC
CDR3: CASSADTGNIQYF

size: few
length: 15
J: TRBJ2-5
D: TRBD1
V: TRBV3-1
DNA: TGTGCCAGCAGCCGATGGACAGGGAAAGGGGAGACCCAGTACTTC
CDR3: CASSRWTGKGETQYF

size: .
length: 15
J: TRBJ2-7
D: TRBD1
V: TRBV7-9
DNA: TGTGCCAGCAGCGTGGGATCCGGGACAGGGTACGAGCAGTACTTC
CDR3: CASSVGSGTGYEQYF

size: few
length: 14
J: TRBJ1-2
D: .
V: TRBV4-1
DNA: TGCGCCAGCAGCCAAGACTGGTCTAACTATGGCTACACCTTC
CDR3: CASSQDWSNYGYTF

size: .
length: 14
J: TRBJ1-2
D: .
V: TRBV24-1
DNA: TGTGCCACCAGTGATAACAGGGCTAACTATGGCTACACCTTC
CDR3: CATSDNRANYGYTF

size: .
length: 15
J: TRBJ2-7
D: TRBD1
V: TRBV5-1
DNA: TGCGCCAACAGCTGGGACAGGGCCAACTCCTACGAGCAGTACTTC
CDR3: CANSWDRANSYEQYF

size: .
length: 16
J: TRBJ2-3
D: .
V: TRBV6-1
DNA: TGTGCCAGCAGCCTCCTCGGGGCGTCCCCCACAGATACGCAGTATTTT
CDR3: CASSLLGASPTDTQYF

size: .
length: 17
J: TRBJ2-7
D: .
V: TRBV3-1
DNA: TGTGCCAGCAGCCAACCTCCCGGGGGGACAACCCGGGCGGAGCAGTACTTC
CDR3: CASSQPPGGTTRAEQYF

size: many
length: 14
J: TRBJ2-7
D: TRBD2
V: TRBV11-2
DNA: TGTGCCAGCACGGCGGGAGAATTCTCCTACGAGCAGTACTTC
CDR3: CASTAGEFSYEQYF

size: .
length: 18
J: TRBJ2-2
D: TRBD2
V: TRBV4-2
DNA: TGTGCCAGCAGCCAAGATTCGCTAGCGGGGGGGAACACCGGGGAGCTGTTTTTT
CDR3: CASSQDSLAGGNTGELFF

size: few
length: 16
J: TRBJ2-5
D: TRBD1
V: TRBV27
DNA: TGTGCCAGCAGTCCACCGGGACTCAACAGGGGGGAGACCCAGTACTTC
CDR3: CASSPPGLNRGETQYF

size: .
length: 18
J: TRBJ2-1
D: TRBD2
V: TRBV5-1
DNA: TGCGCCAGCAGCTTGCGAAGACTAGCGGGAGGAGTCTACAATGAGCAGTTCTTC
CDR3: CASSLRRLAGGVYNEQFF

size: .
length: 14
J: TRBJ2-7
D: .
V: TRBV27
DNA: TGTGCCAGCAGTTCCCGGTTACAGGTAAACGAGCAGTACTTC
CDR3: CASSSRLQVNEQYF

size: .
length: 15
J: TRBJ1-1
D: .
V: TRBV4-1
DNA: TGCGCCAGCAGCCAGAAGGACAGACCGAACACTGAAGCTTTCTTT
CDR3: CASSQKDRPNTEAFF

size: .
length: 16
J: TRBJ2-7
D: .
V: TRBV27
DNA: TGTGCCAGCAGTTTAAGGCCGGGGTGGAGCTCCTACGAGCAGTACTTC
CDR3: CASSLRPGWSSYEQYF

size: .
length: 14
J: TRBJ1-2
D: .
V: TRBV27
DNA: TGTGCCAGCAGTCTTCTGGCGGGGGGCGATGGCTACACCTTC
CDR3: CASSLLAGGDGYTF

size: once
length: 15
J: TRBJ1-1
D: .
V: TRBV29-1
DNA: TGCAGCGTAGTAGGGATATTCAGTATGAACACTGAAGCTTTCTTT
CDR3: CSVVGIFSMNTEAFF

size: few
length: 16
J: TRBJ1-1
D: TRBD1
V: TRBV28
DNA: TGTGCCAGCAGTTCGGGGACAGGGGGTATGAACACTGAAGCTTTCTTT
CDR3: CASSSGTGGMNTEAFF

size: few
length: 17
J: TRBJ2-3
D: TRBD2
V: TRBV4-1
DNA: TGCGCCAGCAGCCAAGGCCGCCTAGCGGGTTCGGCAGATACGCAGTATTTT
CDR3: CASSQGRLAGSADTQYF

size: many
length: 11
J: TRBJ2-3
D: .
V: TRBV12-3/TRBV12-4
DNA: TGTGCCAGCAGCCGGGGGTTCACGCAGTATTTT
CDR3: CASSRGFTQYF

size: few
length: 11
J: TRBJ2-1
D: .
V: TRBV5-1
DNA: TGCGCCAGCAGCGGCGGCCCCGAGCAGTTCTTC
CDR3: CASSGGPEQFF

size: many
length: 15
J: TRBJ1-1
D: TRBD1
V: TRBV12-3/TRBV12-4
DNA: TGTGCCAGCACCCCCCGGACAGGCCCTAATAACGAGGCTTTCTTT
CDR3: CASTPRTGPNNEAFF

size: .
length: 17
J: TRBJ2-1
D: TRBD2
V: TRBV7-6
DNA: TGTGCCAGCAGCTCCCTCCCCCCTAGCGGGAGGGGCAATGAGCAGTTCTTC
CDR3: CASSSLPPSGRGNEQFF

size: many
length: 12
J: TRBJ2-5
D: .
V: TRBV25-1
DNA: TGTGCCAGCAGTGAATATCAAGAGACCCAGTACTTC
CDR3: CASSEYQETQYF

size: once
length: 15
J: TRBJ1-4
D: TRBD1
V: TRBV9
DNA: TGTGCCAGCAGCGGGGGACAGGGGGATGGGGAAAAACTGTTTTTT
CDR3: CASSGGQGDGEKLFF

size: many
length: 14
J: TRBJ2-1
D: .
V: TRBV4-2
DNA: TGTGCCAGCAGCCCCCAGACAGGATACAATGAGCAGTTCTTC
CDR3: CASSPQTGYNEQFF

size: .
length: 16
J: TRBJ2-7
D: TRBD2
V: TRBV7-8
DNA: TGTGCCAGCAGCCCATTGACTAGCCCGGACGGGTACGAGCAGTACTTC
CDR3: CASSPLTSPDGYEQYF

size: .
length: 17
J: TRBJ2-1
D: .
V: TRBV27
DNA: TGTGCCAGCAGTCCACTGACCCCCACCACTACATACAATGAGCAGTTCTTC
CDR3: CASSPLTPTTTYNEQFF

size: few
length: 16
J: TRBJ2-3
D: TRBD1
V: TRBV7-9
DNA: TGTGCCAGCAGCTTAATTCCGGGACAGGTAACAGATACGCAGTATTTT
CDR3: CASSLIPGQVTDTQYF

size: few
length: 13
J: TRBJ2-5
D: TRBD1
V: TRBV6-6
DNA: TGTGCCAGCAGCCCGGGACAGGGAGGGACCCAGTACTTC
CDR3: CASSPGQGGTQYF

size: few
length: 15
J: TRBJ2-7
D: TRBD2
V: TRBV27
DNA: TGTGCCAGCAGTTCCCGGGGGGACCCCGGCTACGAGCAGTACTTC
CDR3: CASSSRGDPGYEQYF

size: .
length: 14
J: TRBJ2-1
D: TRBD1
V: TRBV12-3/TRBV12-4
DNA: TGTGCCAGCAGCCCGGGACAGGTATTGAATGAGCAGTTCTTC
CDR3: CASSPGQVLNEQFF

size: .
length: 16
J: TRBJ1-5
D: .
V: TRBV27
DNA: TGTGCCGGCAGTCCCCTGGGGGGGGTGTCCAATCAGCCCCAGCATTTT
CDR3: CAGSPLGGVSNQPQHF

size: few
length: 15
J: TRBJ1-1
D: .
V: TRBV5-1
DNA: TGCGCCAGCAGAGACCGCCTTACAGGGAACACTGAAGCTTTCTTT
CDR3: CASRDRLTGNTEAFF

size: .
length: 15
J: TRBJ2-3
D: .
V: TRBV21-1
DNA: TGTGCCAGCAGCATCGGGCGAGGAACCACAGATACGCAGTATTTT
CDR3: CASSIGRGTTDTQYF

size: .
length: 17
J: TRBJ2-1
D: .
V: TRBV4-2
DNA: TGTGCCAGCAGCCAAGATACATCCAACACTTTGCTCAATGAGCAGTTCTTC
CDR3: CASSQDTSNTLLNEQFF

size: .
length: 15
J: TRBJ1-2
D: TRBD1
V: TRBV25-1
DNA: TGTGCCAGCAGTGAGAGGACAGGGTCGTATGGGGGCTACACCTTC
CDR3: CASSERTGSYGGYTF

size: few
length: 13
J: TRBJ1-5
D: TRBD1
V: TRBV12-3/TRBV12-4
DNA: TGTGCCAGCACCCAACAGGGGAATCAGCCCCAGCATTTT
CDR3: CASTQQGNQPQHF

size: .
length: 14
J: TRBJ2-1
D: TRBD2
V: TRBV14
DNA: TGTGCCAGCAGCCAGAGAGCGGGAGGACGTGAGCAGTTCTTC
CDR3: CASSQRAGGREQFF

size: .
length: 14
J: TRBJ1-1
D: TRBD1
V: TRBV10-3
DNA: TGTGCCATCTCCCGGACAGGGGGCGCCGGTGAAGCTTTCTTT
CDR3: CAISRTGGAGEAFF

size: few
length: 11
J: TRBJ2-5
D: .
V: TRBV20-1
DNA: TGCAGTGCGTCCGTACAAGAGACCCAGTACTTC
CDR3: CSASVQETQYF

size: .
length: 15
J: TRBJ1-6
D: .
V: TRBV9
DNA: TGTGCCAGCAGCGGGACATCAGGAGTAGGTTCACCCCTCCACTTT
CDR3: CASSGTSGVGSPLHF

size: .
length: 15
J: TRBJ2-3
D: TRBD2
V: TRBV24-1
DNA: TGTGCCACCAGTGATTCACTAGCGGACACAGATACGCAGTATTTT
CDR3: CATSDSLADTDTQYF

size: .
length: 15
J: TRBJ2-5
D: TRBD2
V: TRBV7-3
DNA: TGTGCCAGCAGCTTAAATACGGGGGGCCAAGAGACCCAGTACTTC
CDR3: CASSLNTGGQETQYF

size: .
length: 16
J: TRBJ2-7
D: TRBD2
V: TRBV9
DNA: TGTGCCAGCAGCGCTCGTCTAGCGGGAGCATGGTACGAGCAGTACTTC
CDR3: CASSARLAGAWYEQYF

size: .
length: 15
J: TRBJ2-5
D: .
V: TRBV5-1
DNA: TGCGCCAGCAGCTTGGAAGGGGGGGATCGGGAGACCCAGTACTTC
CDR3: CASSLEGGDRETQYF

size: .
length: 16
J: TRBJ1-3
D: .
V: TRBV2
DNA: TGTGCCAGCAGTCCTTCAGGGGTCTCCTCTGGAAACACCATATATTTT
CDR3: CASSPSGVSSGNTIYF

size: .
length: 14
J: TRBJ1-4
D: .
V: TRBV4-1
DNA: TGCGCCAGCAGCACCCGAGTGGGGGTGGAAAAACTGTTTTTT
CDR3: CASSTRVGVEKLFF

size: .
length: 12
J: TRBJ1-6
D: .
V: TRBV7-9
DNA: TGTGCCAGCAGCTTAGACGCATCACCCCTCCACTTT
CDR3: CASSLDASPLHF

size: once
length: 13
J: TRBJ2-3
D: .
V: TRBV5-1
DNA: TGCGCCAGCATGACTAGGGAAACAGATACGCAGTATTTT
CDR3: CASMTRETDTQYF

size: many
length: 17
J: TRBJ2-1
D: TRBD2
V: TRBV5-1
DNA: TGCGCCAGCAGCTCCGGGACTAGCGGGAGTTGGAGGAATGAGCAGTTCTTC
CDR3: CASSSGTSGSWRNEQFF

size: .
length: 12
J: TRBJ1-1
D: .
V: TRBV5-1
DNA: TGCGCCAGCAGCTTGTCCCTTACCGAAGCTTTCTTT
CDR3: CASSLSLTEAFF

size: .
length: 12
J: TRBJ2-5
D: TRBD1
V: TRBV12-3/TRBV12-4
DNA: TGTGCCAGCAGTTGGGAACAGGGGGCCGGGTACTTC
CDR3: CASSWEQGAGYF